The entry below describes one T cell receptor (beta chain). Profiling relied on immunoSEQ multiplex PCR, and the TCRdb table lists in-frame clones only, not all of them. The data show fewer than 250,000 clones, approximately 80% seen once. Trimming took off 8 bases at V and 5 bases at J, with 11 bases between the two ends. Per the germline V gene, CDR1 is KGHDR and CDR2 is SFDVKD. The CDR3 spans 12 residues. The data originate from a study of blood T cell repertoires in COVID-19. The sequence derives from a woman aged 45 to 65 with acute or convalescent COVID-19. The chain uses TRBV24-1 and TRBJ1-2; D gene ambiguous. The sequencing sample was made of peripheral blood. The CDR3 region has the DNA TGTGCCACCACACAGCCCTTATATGGCTACACCTTC. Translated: CATTQPLYGYTF.